This TCR beta chain originates from a study of long-term antiretroviral therapy in people with HIV (dated by TCRdb to between 2022 and 2023). For the study in its entirety: The earliest samples were collected roughly a decade before the 2015 WHO recommendation for immediate ART, at a time when ART was usually postponed until CD4 counts fell. Whether ART initiation and durable HIV suppression were associated with changes in peripheral blood TRB repertoire composition and diversity was tested in a retrospective serial study. A total of some 200 cryopreserved PBMC samples came from around 30 adults with confirmed HIV infection and were collected serially over a mean of approximately six years (range 1-12). Among the approximately 30 participants with HIV, eleven were female. No cross-contamination during QIAcube processing was shown when test extractions of a monoclonal T-cell line were performed alongside roughly 30 polyclonal samples. General conclusions and limits of the study: A significant increase in TRB diversity was found to be associated with ART initiation, although TRB diversity was observed to remain significantly below that of transplant donor controls even after long-term ART. At every time point, the repertoire was dominated by expanded TRB clones first identified before ART initiation, although this dominance fluctuated and, in many PLHIV, declined after ART. HIV repertoires had narrower CDR3 length ranges than controls, and the network structure suggested an antigen-experienced repertoire that shifted only slightly toward naive after ART. Because pre-ART samples had limited cell numbers, unsorted PBMC were profiled rather than sorted CD4+ and CD8+ T cells. Samples dated from the mid-2000s to the late 2010s, and the ART regimens used may be less effective than current ones. Since PBMC availability was limited, sequencing covered only the TCR beta chain, with no alpha chain pairing. Inferences about post-ART repertoire changes are limited because no data were available on ART adherence, viral resistance or therapy changes.

Sequencing of the TRB variable region was done with the immunoSEQ hsTCRB v3.0 assay at survey level resolution. A depth of 40,000-50,000 T-cell genomes per sample was targeted for TRB sequencing. TRB libraries were pooled and sequenced on an Illumina MiSeq using a v3 150-cycle kit. The original pipeline was this. Repertoire analysis was performed in R inside a reproducible Nextflow workflow that covered QC, data transformation and analysis. LymphoSeq2, an R package for exploring AIRR-Seq data, was used to implement the custom analyses. A handful of samples that produced fewer than 5000 total TRB sequences were removed, so under 200 HIV repertoires were analyzed. Among the 170 to 200 retained HIV repertoires, about 57 were collected before ART initiation and roughly 130 after ART initiation. Repertoires were downsampled to 5000 TRB nucleotide sequences, with summary statistics averaged over 100 downsampling iterations. Only TRB sequences with CDR3 regions of at least seven amino acids were retained for analysis. Diversity was assessed using a clonality score derived from Shannon entropy and using the Gini coefficient. In the repertoire networks, any two of the top 5000 CDR3 amino acid sequences were linked whenever the two sequences differed by an edit distance of one. Antigen specificity groups and MHC restriction were predicted for TRB CDR3 amino acid sequences with GLIPH2. To flag known CMV, EBV, HIV or tissue antigen associations, CDR3 amino acid sequences were matched against VDJdb and McPAS-TCR. Pre-ART, post-ART and control groups were compared with Wilcoxon signed-rank tests and Holm-Bonferroni correction. Drawn from immuneACCESS, this table holds only the in-frame rearrangements with V and J called that TCRdb kept. Clones are partly lost; checked studies trace under half to an unresolved V gene and leave the rest unexplained. The V and J calls and clone size come from that table; D and trimming were worked out from the DNA. Counted in this sample were about 23,000 clones; around 85% of them appeared once. Of the sample, less than 15% is held by the ten largest clones.

Details on this clone: There is no known antigen for this receptor. The record has no base qualities; no much larger clone is one base away.

From a lookup of the germline V gene (reference sequence), CDR1 and CDR2 are LNHDA and SQIVND. V was cut back by 3 bases and J by 4 bases, leaving a gap of 15 bases between them. The CDR3 starts with the cysteine, ends with the phenylalanine, and has 15 residues. CDR3 DNA only is kept here, 45 bases in frame from base 1. Participants were included only if at least one PBMC sample before ART initiation and at least two post-ART samples were available. Every participant with HIV received treatment in the United States of America. Cryopreserved samples of about 0.9-11 million PBMC were thawed and washed before DNA extraction. At the time of the earliest PBMC sample for each participant with HIV, ages ranged from roughly 23 to 55 years. Per participant, PBMC samples came from 1-4 timepoints prior to ART initiation and 2-8 timepoints following ART initiation, for a median of 7 samples. For every participant, serial HIV viral load, CD4+ T-cell count, ART history and demographic data were obtained. Using a Qiagen kit on a QIAcube, genomic DNA was extracted from unsorted PBMC, with samples processed in batches of 12.

Sequencing was performed on unsorted PBMCs, taken 1.6 years after starting antiretroviral therapy. This clonotype originated in a man between 35 and 55 years old with HIV. This chain is built from TRBV19 and TRBJ1-2; the D gene is possibly TRBD1, with 6 bases matching. The CDR3 region: CASSISGQIIYGYTF. The DNA sequence reads TGTGCCAGTAGTATTAGCGGACAGATTATCTATGGCTACACCTTC.